This T cell receptor beta chain was sequenced during a study of early T cells in non-severe SARS-CoV-2 infection. For this clonotype: Its antigen is not known.

V was trimmed by 5 bases and J by 2 bases, leaving 16 bases between them. Germline V lookup: CDR1 SEHNR, CDR2 FQNEAQ (reference sequence). The CDR3 contains 15 residues. Overall study findings and caveats: Anti-spike CD8 specificities were favored by VDJdb matching, whose results missed private and CD4 specificities.

Individually, cDNA molecules had unique molecular identifiers attached to them. TCRdb recomputed calls from the 5' RACE reads with MiXCR, one row per CDR3 protein. This sample has about 100,000 distinct CDR3 sequences, with less than 15% found just once. Material: whole blood. The receptor's source is an adult who was a healthcare worker with PCR-confirmed SARS-CoV-2 infection or an uninfected control (not recorded which). The rearrangement joins TRBV7-9 to TRBJ2-7, with D tentatively TRBD1 (6 bases). CDR3 region: CASSRISGTTYEQYF. The CDR3, as DNA: TGTGCCAGCAGCCGGATTTCCGGGACAACCTACGAGCAGTACTTC.